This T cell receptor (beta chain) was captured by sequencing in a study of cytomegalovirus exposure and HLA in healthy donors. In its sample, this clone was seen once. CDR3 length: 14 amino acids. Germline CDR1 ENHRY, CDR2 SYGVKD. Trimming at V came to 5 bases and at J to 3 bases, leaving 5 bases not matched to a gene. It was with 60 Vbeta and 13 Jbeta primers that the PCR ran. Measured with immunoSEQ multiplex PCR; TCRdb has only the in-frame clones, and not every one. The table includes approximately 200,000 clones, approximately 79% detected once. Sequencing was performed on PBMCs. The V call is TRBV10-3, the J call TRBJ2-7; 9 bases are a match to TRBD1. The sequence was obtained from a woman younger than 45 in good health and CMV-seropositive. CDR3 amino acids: CAISSGTGYYEQYF. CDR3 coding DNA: TGTGCCATCAGTTCCGGGACAGGGTACTACGAGCAGTACTTC.